The next 19 T cell receptor beta chains were all read from a single sample in a study of blood T cell repertoires in COVID-19. Sequenced by immunoSEQ multiplex PCR; TCRdb stores in-frame clones only, minus some. The sample lists fewer than 300,000 clones, around 81% seen once, with 15% to 19% in the top ten. Sequenced: peripheral blood. These receptors were collected from a person between 65 and 79 years old with COVID-19, enrolled during active disease.

The chain employs TRBV28 and TRBJ1-4; D gene ambiguous. This CDR3 has 15 residues. Germline assignment: CDR1 MDHEN and CDR2 SYDVKM. V lost 3 bases to trimming and J lost 1 base, with 9 bases between them. In nucleotides, the CDR3 is TGTGCCAGCAGTTTGAGGTGGTTAACTAATGAAAAACTGTTTTTT. This encodes CASSLRWLTNEKLFF.

This clone came up a few times. The identical CDR3 is also encoded by other nucleotide sequences in the sample. The J gene is TRBJ1-1, the V gene TRBV2; D is undetermined. Between the trimmed V and J ends, which lost 6 bases and 0 bases, there was a span of 8 bases. The germline V gene encodes CDR1 SNHLY and CDR2 FYNNEI. There are 13 residues in the CDR3. The CDR3 here is CASRNRMNTEAFF. In DNA form, the CDR3 reads TGTGCCAGCAGGAACAGAATGAACACTGAAGCTTTCTTT. Drawing the rest from reference TRBV2 and TRBJ1-1, the complete variable domain is EPEVTQTPSHQVTQMGQEVILRCVPISNHLYFYWYRQILGQKVEFLVSFYNNEISEKSEIFDDQFSVERPDGSNFTLKIRSTKLEDSAMYFCASRNRMNTEAFFGQGTRLTVV.

The chain employs TRBV4-3 and TRBJ2-2; TRBD1 agrees at 10 bases. The ends lost 0 bases at V and 5 bases at J; junction bases unmatched: 3. The length of the CDR3 is 16 residues. Germline CDR1 LGHNA, CDR2 YSLEER. The DNA of the CDR3 is TGCGCCAGCAGCCAAGAAAGGGGACAGGGGACCGGGGAGCTGTTTTTT. Encoded protein: CASSQERGQGTGELFF.

The gene calls are TRBV6-2 or TRBV6-3 and TRBJ2-3, with 8 nucleotides matching TRBD1. J was trimmed by 0 bases and V by 8 bases; bases with no gene match: 7. This CDR3 region has 15 residues. CDR1 MNHEY and CDR2 SVGEGT come from the germline V gene. This chain's CDR3 is CASGRWTGSTDTQYF. CDR3 nucleotide sequence: TGTGCCAGCGGCCGCTGGACAGGGAGCACAGATACGCAGTATTTT.

This clone was observed once. CDR3 loop: CASSLAGGTEDTQYF. CDR3 coding DNA: TGTGCCAGTAGTTTAGCGGGAGGAACGGAGGATACGCAGTATTTT. The chain carries TRBV19 and TRBJ2-3; 10 bases line up with TRBD2. Germline assignment: CDR1 LNHDA and CDR2 SQIVND (reference sequence). V lost 5 bases to trimming and J lost 6 bases; unmatched junction nucleotides: 8. This CDR3 is 15 amino acids long.

The rearrangement uses TRBV2 and TRBJ2-1; TRBD1 agrees at 9 bases. This CDR3 is 15 amino acids long. From germline, CDR1 is SNHLY and CDR2 FYNNEI. J lost 2 bases, V lost 6 bases, and 5 bases had no gene match. The CDR3 sequence: CASRDGTGTYNEQFF. The CDR3 nucleotides are TGTGCCAGCAGGGACGGGACAGGGACCTACAATGAGCAGTTCTTC.

The V call is TRBV4-3, the J call TRBJ2-7; weak D call: TRBD1 (6 bases). The CDR3 totals 13 residues. Per the germline V gene, CDR1 is LGHNA and CDR2 is YSLEER. Deletions cut 0 bases from V and 5 bases from J, with 8 bases between. The CDR3 loop is CASSQDSGDEQYF. Here the CDR3 DNA reads TGCGCCAGCAGCCAAGATTCAGGGGACGAGCAGTACTTC.

This sequence joins TRBV7-3 and TRBJ1-5; the D is unclear. The CDR3 extends over 16 amino acids. The V end was cut by 5 bases, the J end by 4 bases, with 18 bases between. The germline V gene encodes CDR1 SGHTA and CDR2 FQGTGA. The CDR3 region is CASSHHREGGNQPQHF. CDR3 nucleotide sequence: TGTGCCAGCAGCCACCATCGGGAGGGTGGTAATCAGCCCCAGCATTTT.

The gene calls are TRBV6-2 or TRBV6-3 and TRBJ2-6; tentatively, D is TRBD1 (5 bases). The V gene lost 6 bases and the J gene lost 1 base, with 10 bases spanning the gap. The germline CDR1 and CDR2 sequences are MNHEY and SVGEGT. The CDR3 has 15 amino acids. CDR3 loop: CASSSQASGANVLTF. The CDR3 nucleotides read TGTGCCAGCAGCTCACAGGCGTCTGGGGCCAACGTCCTGACTTTC.

The V gene is TRBV7-3, the J gene TRBJ2-7; 8 positions agree with TRBD1. The V gene's germline CDR1 is SGHTA and CDR2 FQGTGA. Trimming took 1 base from V and 6 from J; bases not matched to a gene: 8. This CDR3 region has 15 residues. CDR3 nucleotide sequence: TGTGCCAGCAGCTTAAGTCCGGGACAGGCTTCCGAGCAGTACTTC. Translated, it gives CASSLSPGQASEQYF.

The V gene is TRBV28, the J gene TRBJ2-7, with 9 bases that match TRBD1. Losses at the gene ends were 6 bases for V and 2 bases for J; bases not matched to a gene: 8. The germline gives CDR1 MDHEN, CDR2 SYDVKM. The CDR3 loop spans 15 amino acids. The CDR3 reads CASSPGQGSPYEQYF. CDR3 nucleotide sequence: TGTGCCAGCAGCCCTGGACAGGGGAGCCCCTACGAGCAGTACTTC.

This clone has just one count. The chain employs TRBV28 and TRBJ1-5, with a weak D call TRBD1 (5 bases). Per the germline V gene, CDR1 is MDHEN and CDR2 is SYDVKM. Trimming cost V 8 bases and J 6 bases, with 20 bases left between them. The CDR3 totals 15 residues. CDR3 region: CASRRGEGSGQPQHF. The CDR3 DNA reads TGTGCCAGCCGCCGGGGGGAGGGGTCCGGTCAGCCCCAGCATTTT.

This chain connects TRBV28 to TRBJ2-2, with a weak D call TRBD2 (5 bases). Germline V gene lookup returns CDR1 MDHEN and CDR2 SYDVKM. V was clipped by 2 bases and J by 6 bases, with 13 bases between them. The CDR3 is 15 amino acids. Written as DNA, the CDR3 is TGTGCCAGCAGTTTACCACCTCGGACTCCCGGGGAGCTGTTTTTT. Amino acids: CASSLPPRTPGELFF.

This CDR3 is CASSLVTGWNTGELFF. The CDR3, as DNA: TGTGCCAGCAGCTTAGTAACAGGGTGGAACACCGGGGAGCTGTTTTTT. This chain links TRBV7-2 with TRBJ2-2, with a tentative D call TRBD1 (6 bases). The CDR3 runs to 16 residues. V dropped 1 base and J dropped 1 base, with 10 bases sitting between them. CDR1 SGHTA and CDR2 FQGNSA come from the germline V gene. The variable domain in full, completed from reference TRBV7-2 and TRBJ2-2, reads GAGVSQSPSNKVTEKGKDVELRCDPISGHTALYWYRQSLGQGLEFLIYFQGNSAPDKSGLPSDRFSAERTGGSVSTLTIQRTQQEDSAVYLCASSLVTGWNTGELFFGEGSRLTVL.

This clone came up once. The V call is TRBV7-7, the J call TRBJ2-1, with TRBD2 identical over 8 bases. This CDR3 has 15 amino acids. Germline V CDR1 and CDR2: SSHAT, FNYEAQ (reference sequence). Trimming cost V 2 bases and J 5 bases; bases outside gene matches: 5. Here the CDR3 DNA reads TGTGCCAGCAGCTTATTAGCGGGACCCAACAATGAGCAGTTCTTC. Translating it yields CASSLLAGPNNEQFF.

The V call is TRBV6-1, the J call TRBJ2-3; 7 bases match TRBD1. CDR3 length: 16 residues. With 3 bases clipped from V and 9 bases from J, the junction kept 15 bases outside the gene matches. Per the germline V gene, CDR1 is MNHNS and CDR2 is SASEGT. The CDR3 here is CASSDPWTGSVGTQYF. The DNA of the CDR3 is TGTGCCAGCAGTGATCCTTGGACAGGTTCCGTGGGCACGCAGTATTTT.

The V call is TRBV7-8, the J call TRBJ2-1; maybe TRBD2 (6 bases). In germline, CDR1 is SGHVS, CDR2 FQNEAQ. The CDR3 extends over 15 amino acids. With 1 base removed from V and 16 bases from J, the gap between germline ends came to 23 bases. CDR3 protein: CASSLDERDGRSYFF. CDR3 in DNA: TGTGCCAGCAGCTTAGATGAACGGGATGGGAGGTCGTATTTCTTC.

The DNA of the CDR3 is TGTGCCAGTACCCAGGGACAGACGAACACCGGGGAGCTGTTTTTT. It specifies CASTQGQTNTGELFF. V usage is TRBV19 and J usage is TRBJ2-2; 7 nucleotides match TRBD1. The CDR3 runs 15 residues. Per germline, CDR1 LNHDA and CDR2 SQIVND (reference sequence). V trimming: 7 bases; J trimming: 0 bases; junction bases outside the gene matches: 5.

V and J are TRBV28 and TRBJ2-2; D unresolved. Germline CDR1 is MDHEN and CDR2 is SYDVKM. The germline V and J ends were trimmed by 3 bases and 2 bases, with 10 bases remaining between them. This CDR3 is 15 amino acids long. CDR3 bases: TGTGCCAGCAGTTTTTTACATCCTAACACCGGGGAGCTGTTTTTT. Protein sequence: CASSFLHPNTGELFF. The full variable domain, with the rest looked up from reference TRBV28 and TRBJ2-2, is DVKVTQSSRYLVKRTGEKVFLECVQDMDHENMFWYRQDPGLGLRLIYFSYDVKMKEKGDIPEGYSVSREKKERFSLILESASTNQTSMYLCASSFLHPNTGELFFGEGSRLTVL.